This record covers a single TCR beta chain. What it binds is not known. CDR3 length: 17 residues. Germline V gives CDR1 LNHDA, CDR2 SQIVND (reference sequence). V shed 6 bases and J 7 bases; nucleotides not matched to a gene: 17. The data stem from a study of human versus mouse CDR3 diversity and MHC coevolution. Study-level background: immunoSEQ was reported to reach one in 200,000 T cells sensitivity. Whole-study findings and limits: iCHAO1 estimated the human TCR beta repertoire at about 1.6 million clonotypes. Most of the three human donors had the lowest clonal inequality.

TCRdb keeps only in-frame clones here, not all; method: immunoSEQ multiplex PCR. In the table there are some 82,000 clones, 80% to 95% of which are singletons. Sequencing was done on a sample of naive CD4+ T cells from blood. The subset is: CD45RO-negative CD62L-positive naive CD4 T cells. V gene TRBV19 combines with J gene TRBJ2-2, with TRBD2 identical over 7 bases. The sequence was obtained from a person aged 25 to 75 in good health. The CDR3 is CASSDQRAGDGDGELFF. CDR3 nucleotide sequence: TGTGCCAGTAGCGACCAAAGGGCGGGAGATGGGGACGGGGAGCTGTTTTTT.